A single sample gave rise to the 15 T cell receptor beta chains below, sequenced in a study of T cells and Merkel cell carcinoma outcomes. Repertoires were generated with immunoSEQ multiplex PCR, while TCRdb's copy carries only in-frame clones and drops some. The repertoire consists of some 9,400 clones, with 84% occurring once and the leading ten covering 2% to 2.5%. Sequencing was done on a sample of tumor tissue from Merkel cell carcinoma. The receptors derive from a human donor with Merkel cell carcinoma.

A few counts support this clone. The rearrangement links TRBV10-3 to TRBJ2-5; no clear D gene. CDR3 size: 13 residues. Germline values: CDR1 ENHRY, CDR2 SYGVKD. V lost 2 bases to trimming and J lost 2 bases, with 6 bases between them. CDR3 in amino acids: CAISEPRQETQYF. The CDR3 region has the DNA TGTGCCATCAGTGAGCCCAGACAAGAGACCCAGTACTTC.

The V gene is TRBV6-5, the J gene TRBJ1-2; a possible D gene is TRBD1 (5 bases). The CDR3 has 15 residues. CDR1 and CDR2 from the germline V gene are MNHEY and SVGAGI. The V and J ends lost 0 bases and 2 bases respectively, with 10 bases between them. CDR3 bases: TGTGCCAGCAGTTACTCAACGGGGGACAACTATGGCTACACCTTC. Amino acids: CASSYSTGDNYGYTF.

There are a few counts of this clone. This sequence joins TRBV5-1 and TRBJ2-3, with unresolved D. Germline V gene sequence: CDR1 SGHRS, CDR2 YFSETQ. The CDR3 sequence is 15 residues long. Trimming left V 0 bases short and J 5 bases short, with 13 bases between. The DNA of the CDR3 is TGCGCCAGCAGCTTGGAACTTCCACCGGGAGATACGCAGTATTTT. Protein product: CASSLELPPGDTQYF. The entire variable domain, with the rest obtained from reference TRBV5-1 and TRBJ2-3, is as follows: KAGVTQTPRYLIKTRGQQVTLSCSPISGHRSVSWYQQTPGQGLQFLFEYFSETQRNKGNFPGRFSGRQFSNSRSEMNVSTLELGDSALYLCASSLELPPGDTQYFGPGTRLTVL.

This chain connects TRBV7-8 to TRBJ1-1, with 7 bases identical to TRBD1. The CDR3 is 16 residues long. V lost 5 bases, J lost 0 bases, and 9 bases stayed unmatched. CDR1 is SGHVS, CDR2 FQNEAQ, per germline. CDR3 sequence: CASSLAGGNMNTEAFF. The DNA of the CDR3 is TGTGCCAGCAGCCTGGCAGGGGGAAACATGAACACTGAAGCTTTCTTT.

The CDR3 loop reads CAWSKTAQETQYF. DNA of the CDR3: TGTGCCTGGAGTAAAACGGCACAAGAGACCCAGTACTTC. This chain connects TRBV30 to TRBJ2-5; D gene unclear. The CDR3 is 13 residues long. Per the germline V gene, CDR1 is GTSNPN and CDR2 is SVGIG (reference sequence). V was trimmed by 2 bases and J by 2 bases, leaving 9 bases between them.

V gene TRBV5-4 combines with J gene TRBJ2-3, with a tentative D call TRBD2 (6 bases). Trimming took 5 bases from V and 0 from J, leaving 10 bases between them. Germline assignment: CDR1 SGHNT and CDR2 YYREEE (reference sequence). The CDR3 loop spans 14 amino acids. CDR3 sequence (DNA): TGTGCCAGCAGTCGGGACTTCAGCACAGATACGCAGTATTTT. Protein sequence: CASSRDFSTDTQYF.

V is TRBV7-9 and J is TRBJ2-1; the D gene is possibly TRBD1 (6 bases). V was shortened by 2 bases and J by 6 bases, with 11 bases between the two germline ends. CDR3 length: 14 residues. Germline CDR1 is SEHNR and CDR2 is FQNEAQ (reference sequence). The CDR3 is CASSLHGGLNEQFF. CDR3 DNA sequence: TGTGCCAGCAGCTTACATGGGGGCCTCAATGAGCAGTTCTTC. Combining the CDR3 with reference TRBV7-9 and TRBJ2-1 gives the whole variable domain DTGVSQNPRHKITKRGQNVTFRCDPISEHNRLYWYRQTLGQGPEFLTYFQNEAQLEKSRLLSDRFSAERPKGSFSTLEIQRTEQGDSAMYLCASSLHGGLNEQFFGPGTRLTVL.

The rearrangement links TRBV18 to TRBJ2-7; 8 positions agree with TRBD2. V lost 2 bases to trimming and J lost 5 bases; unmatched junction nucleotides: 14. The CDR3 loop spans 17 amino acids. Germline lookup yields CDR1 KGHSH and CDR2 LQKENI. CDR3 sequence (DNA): TGTGCCAGCTCACCAATCGGACTAGCCTCGTATGGGGACGAGCAGTACTTC. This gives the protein CASSPIGLASYGDEQYF.

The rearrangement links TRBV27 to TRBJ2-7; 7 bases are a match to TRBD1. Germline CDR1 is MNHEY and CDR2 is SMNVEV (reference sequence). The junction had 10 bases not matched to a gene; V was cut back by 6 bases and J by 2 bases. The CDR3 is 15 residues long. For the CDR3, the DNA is TGTGCCAGCAGCCGAGGGGGCTTTGATACCTACGAGCAGTACTTC. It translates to CASSRGGFDTYEQYF.

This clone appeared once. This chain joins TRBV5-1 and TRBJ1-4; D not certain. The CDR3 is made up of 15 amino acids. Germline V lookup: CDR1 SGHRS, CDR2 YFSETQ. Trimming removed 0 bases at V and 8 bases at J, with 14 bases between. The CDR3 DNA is TGCGCCAGCAGCTTGGCATCACCAGTCACCGAAAAACTGTTTTTT. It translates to CASSLASPVTEKLFF. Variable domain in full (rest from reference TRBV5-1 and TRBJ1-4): KAGVTQTPRYLIKTRGQQVTLSCSPISGHRSVSWYQQTPGQGLQFLFEYFSETQRNKGNFPGRFSGRQFSNSRSEMNVSTLELGDSALYLCASSLASPVTEKLFFGSGTQLSVL.

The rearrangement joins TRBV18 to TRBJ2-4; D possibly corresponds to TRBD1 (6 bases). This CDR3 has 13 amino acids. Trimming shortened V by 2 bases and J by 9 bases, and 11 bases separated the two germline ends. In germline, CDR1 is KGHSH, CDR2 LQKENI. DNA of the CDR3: TGTGCCAGCTCACCAGGGCCACAGGGCATTCAGTACTTC. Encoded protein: CASSPGPQGIQYF.

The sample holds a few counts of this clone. Written as DNA, the CDR3 is TGTGCCAGCAAGGGGGCCGGAACGGGCAATCAGCCCCAGCATTTT. This translates into CASKGAGTGNQPQHF. The V gene is TRBV28, the J gene TRBJ1-5; 7 bases align to TRBD1. Trimming took 7 bases from V and 2 from J; bases not matched to a gene: 8. This CDR3 spans 15 amino acids. Germline values: CDR1 MDHEN, CDR2 SYDVKM.

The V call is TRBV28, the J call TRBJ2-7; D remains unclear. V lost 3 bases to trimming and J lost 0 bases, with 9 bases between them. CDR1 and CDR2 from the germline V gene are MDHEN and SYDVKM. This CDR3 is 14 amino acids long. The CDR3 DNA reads TGTGCCAGCAGTTTGGTGACAAGCTCCTACGAGCAGTACTTC. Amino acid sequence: CASSLVTSSYEQYF.

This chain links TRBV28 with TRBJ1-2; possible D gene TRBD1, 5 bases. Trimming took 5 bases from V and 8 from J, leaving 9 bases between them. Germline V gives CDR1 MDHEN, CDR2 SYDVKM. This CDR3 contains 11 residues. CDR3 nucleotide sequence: TGTGCCAGCAGTCCCGGGACCGGCTACACCTTC. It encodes CASSPGTGYTF.

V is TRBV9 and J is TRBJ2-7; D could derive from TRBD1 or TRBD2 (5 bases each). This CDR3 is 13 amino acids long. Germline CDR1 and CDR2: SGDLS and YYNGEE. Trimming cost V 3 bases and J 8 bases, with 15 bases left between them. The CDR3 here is CASSGGDHFKQYF. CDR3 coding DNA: TGTGCCAGCAGCGGTGGGGACCACTTCAAGCAGTACTTC.